The T cell receptor (beta chain) described here comes from a study of T cells in Graves' hyperthyroidism and ophthalmopathy. From germline, CDR1 is SGHRS and CDR2 YFSETQ. V lost 6 bases, J lost 0 bases, and 9 bases lay in between. The CDR3 is made up of 14 amino acids. Study findings and constraints: The model's output predicted ophthalmopathy at a median of about 6.5 months prior to onset.

This clonotype was observed a few times. What it binds is not known. Researchers took RNA transcripts and amplified the TCR beta CDR3 regions from them. First-round RT-PCR targeting the TCR CDR3 was performed with the HTBI primer set. TCRdb analysed the multiplex PCR reads with MiXCR anew, one entry per CDR3 protein. The repertoire holds 550,000 to 700,000 distinct CDR3 sequences, with roughly 14% as singletons. The sequence was obtained from a middle-aged woman with Graves' ophthalmopathy. The chain carries TRBV5-1 and TRBJ2-2; D possibly corresponds to TRBD2 (6 bases). Sequencing was performed on blood. The CDR3 protein is CASNGLSNTGELFF. For the CDR3, the DNA is TGCGCCAGCAATGGACTATCGAACACCGGGGAGCTGTTTTTT.